Reported below is one T cell receptor (beta chain). Its cognate antigen is unknown. The germline V gene has CDR1 MNHEY and CDR2 SVGAGI. V was clipped by 6 bases and J by 0 bases; unmatched bases: 3. The CDR3 has 15 amino acids. In each sample, roughly 10^5 TCR templates were assayed. The protocol was immunoSEQ multiplex PCR, while the TCRdb copy is restricted to in-frame clones and leaves out a portion. The sample yields about 87,000 clones, around 94% seen once. The record originates from a study of siplizumab effects on memory and regulatory T cells. Study results and limitations: Siplizumab produced a significant drop in alloreactive sequences attributable to unstimulated CD4+ memory cells. The diversity of naive T cells seemed greater than that of memory cells, and their alloresponse contribution seemed major. Naive or memory phenotype was unassignable for roughly 75-95% of proliferating CD4+ or CD8+ clones.

Sequenced material: non-Treg CD4+ T cells sorted from blood. The receptor comes from a human donor in good health. The J gene is TRBJ2-1, the V gene TRBV6-5; 9 positions match TRBD1. The CDR3: CASSWTGDSYNEQFF. The DNA of the CDR3 is TGTGCCAGCAGCTGGACAGGGGACTCCTACAATGAGCAGTTCTTC.